Reported below is one T cell receptor (beta chain). Antigen unknown. This specimen comes from a study of T cell repertoires in cytomegalovirus infection. TCRdb re-called the reads with MiXCR, one entry per CDR3 protein. The sample carries 100,000 to 150,000 distinct CDR3 sequences, roughly a third recorded once. The CDR3 runs 15 residues. Germline CDR1 reads DFQATT; CDR2 reads SNEGSKA (reference sequence). Trimming at V came to 1 base and at J to 4 bases, leaving 9 bases not matched to a gene. This TCR came from a human donor in good health (CMV status not recorded). Some clones in this sample may be carry-over from other donors' samples. Material: CD8+ T cells from cultured PBMCs, obtained from culture after CMV antigen stimulation. This sequence joins TRBV20-1 and TRBJ1-2; the match to TRBD1 covers 7 bases. The chain's CDR3 is CSARAGQDLFYGYTF. In DNA, the CDR3 is TGCAGTGCTAGAGCAGGACAGGATTTATTCTATGGCTACACCTTC.